These 15 T cell receptor beta chains share one sample of origin, sequenced in a study of shared T cell receptors in the human thymus. Profiled with immunoSEQ multiplex PCR; TCRdb holds only in-frame clones, not every one. Here the sample spans some 760,000 clones, 80% to 90% being singletons. These data also formed part of another study, on human thymus T cells.

What was sequenced was thymocytes. Receptor source: a girl under three years old with a congenital heart defect.

The chain recombines TRBV5-1 with TRBJ2-3; 7 bases align to TRBD2. V was clipped by 0 bases and J by 8 bases; unmatched bases: 9. CDR1 and CDR2 (germline): SGHRS, YFSETQ. The length of the CDR3 is 15 residues. The CDR3 sequence is CASSLGDHPGGTQYF. In DNA, the CDR3 is TGCGCCAGCAGCTTGGGCGACCACCCGGGGGGTACGCAGTATTTT.

The sample holds one count of this clone. The J gene is TRBJ1-2, the V gene TRBV5-1, with D possibly TRBD1 on 6 matching bases. CDR1 and CDR2 from the germline V gene are SGHRS and YFSETQ. The CDR3 is 16 residues long. The V end was cut by 0 bases, the J end by 3 bases, with 15 bases between. The CDR3 coding sequence is TGCGCCAGCAGCTTGGCAGCCAGGGAGGGGGACTATGGCTACACCTTC. Its translation is CASSLAAREGDYGYTF.

This chain connects TRBV4-2 to TRBJ2-1, with D possibly matching TRBD1 (6 bases). The CDR3 length is 18 residues. V was clipped by 0 bases and J by 0 bases, with 15 bases between them. Germline CDR1 reads LGHNA; CDR2 reads YNFKEQ. CDR3 in DNA: TGTGCCAGCAGCCAAGAAGTTAGAGGGGGAAACTCCTACAATGAGCAGTTCTTC. Its protein product is CASSQEVRGGNSYNEQFF.

This clone was seen a handful of times. As DNA, the CDR3 is TGTGCCAGCAGTCCGCCACCCGGGGGGAAAGAGACCCAGTACTTC. This sequence encodes CASSPPPGGKETQYF. J is TRBJ2-5 and V is TRBV27; 7 bases fit TRBD2. V trimming: 5 bases; J trimming: 3 bases; junction bases outside the gene matches: 9. CDR1 MNHEY and CDR2 SMNVEV come from the germline V gene (reference sequence). This CDR3 has 15 residues.

The genes are TRBV5-1 and TRBJ2-7; 8 bases are a match to TRBD2. The junction had 9 bases not matched to a gene; V was cut back by 5 bases and J by 5 bases. Germline values: CDR1 SGHRS, CDR2 YFSETQ. This CDR3 comprises 14 residues. In DNA form, the CDR3 reads TGCGCCAGCAGAGAAGCCGGGGGGGTAAACGAGCAGTACTTC. Translation: CASREAGGVNEQYF.

This clone has more than one count but fewer than ten. The V gene is TRBV4-1, the J gene TRBJ2-1; tentatively, D is TRBD1 (6 bases). With 1 base removed from V and 15 bases from J, the gap between germline ends came to 16 bases. The CDR3 runs 13 residues. CDR1 and CDR2 (germline): MGHRA, YSYEKL. The CDR3: CASSQVTGPFRFF. The CDR3 DNA is TGCGCCAGCAGCCAAGTTACAGGGCCTTTTCGGTTCTTC.

Remarks on this clone: The sample carries other DNA sequences with the same CDR3. The rearrangement joins TRBV6-5 to TRBJ1-2; 11 positions agree with TRBD1. Looked up from germline, CDR1 is MNHEY and CDR2 is SVGAGI. This CDR3 has 14 amino acids. J was trimmed by 5 bases and V by 5 bases; bases with no gene match: 4. The DNA of the CDR3 is TGTGCCAGCAGTCGGACAGGGGGCAATTATGGCTACACCTTC. Protein: CASSRTGGNYGYTF.

This clone was seen a single time. This sequence joins TRBV4-1 and TRBJ1-5; D unresolved. V was shortened by 0 bases and J by 2 bases, with 11 bases between the two germline ends. This CDR3 comprises 16 residues. The germline V gene encodes CDR1 MGHRA and CDR2 YSYEKL. As DNA, the CDR3 is TGCGCCAGCAGCCAAGATCGCCGCGTACGCAATCAGCCCCAGCATTTT. It translates to CASSQDRRVRNQPQHF.

The J gene is TRBJ2-3, the V gene TRBV4-1; a weak D match, TRBD1 (6 bases). Germline-derived CDR1 and CDR2 are MGHRA and YSYEKL. The CDR3 spans 14 residues. The ends were cut back, 0 bases at V and 14 bases at J, with 18 bases in the middle. The CDR3 spells CASSQDPGPRGGYF. The CDR3 DNA is TGCGCCAGCAGCCAAGATCCCGGGCCCAGGGGTGGGTATTTT.

This clone was counted a single time. The J gene is TRBJ2-3, the V gene TRBV28; D is undetermined. The V end was cut by 5 bases, the J end by 8 bases, with 14 bases between. Germline CDR1 and CDR2: MDHEN and SYDVKM. The CDR3 sequence is 13 residues long. The CDR3 nucleotides are TGTGCCAGCAGTCCCGCGCCGGTTGGTACGCAGTATTTT. Its translation is CASSPAPVGTQYF.

The V call is TRBV2, the J call TRBJ1-6; 10 bases fit TRBD1. Germline CDR1 and CDR2: SNHLY and FYNNEI. The J segment lost 8 bases and the V segment lost 8 bases, leaving 12 bases of the junction unmatched. This CDR3 has 16 amino acids. The CDR3, as DNA: TGTGCCAGCCGCCGCGTCGGGACAGGGGAGCATTCACCCCTCCACTTT. Translated: CASRRVGTGEHSPLHF.

The V and J genes are TRBV7-9 and TRBJ2-1; a possible D gene is TRBD1 (5 bases). This CDR3 spans 15 amino acids. CDR1 is SEHNR, CDR2 FQNEAQ, per germline (reference sequence). V was pared by 5 bases and J by 2 bases, with 13 bases between. Here the CDR3 reads CASSDVGAPYNEQFF. CDR3 bases: TGTGCCAGCAGCGACGTAGGGGCCCCCTACAATGAGCAGTTCTTC.

On this clone: Because the CDR3 is missing its conserved closing phenylalanine or tryptophan, this is likely a read error. The rearrangement links TRBV2 to TRBJ1-2, with D tentatively TRBD1 (6 bases). Germline CDR1 SNHLY, CDR2 FYNNEI. There are 12 residues in the CDR3. The V gene lost 6 bases and the J gene lost 7 bases, with 12 bases spanning the gap. Written as DNA, the CDR3 is TGTGCCAGCAGCAAAGAGGGGGTTGGCTACACCCTC. The encoded protein is CASSKEGVGYTL.

This clone was seen a few times. This rearrangement joins TRBV11-2 to TRBJ2-2, with D perhaps TRBD2 (5 bases). Germline V gene lookup returns CDR1 SGHAT and CDR2 FQNNGV. This CDR3 has 12 residues. This CDR3 is CGSGEDTGELFF. The CDR3 region has the DNA TGTGGAAGCGGAGAGGACACCGGGGAGCTGTTTTTT.

The chain recombines TRBV15 with TRBJ1-4; D might be TRBD1 (5 bases). The length of the CDR3 is 14 residues. With 5 bases removed from V and 4 bases from J, the gap between germline ends came to 11 bases. The germline V gene has CDR1 LNHNV and CDR2 YYDKDF (reference sequence). Written as DNA, the CDR3 is TGTGCCACCAGCGGTCAGGGAAGTAATGAAAAACTGTTTTTT. It translates to CATSGQGSNEKLFF.